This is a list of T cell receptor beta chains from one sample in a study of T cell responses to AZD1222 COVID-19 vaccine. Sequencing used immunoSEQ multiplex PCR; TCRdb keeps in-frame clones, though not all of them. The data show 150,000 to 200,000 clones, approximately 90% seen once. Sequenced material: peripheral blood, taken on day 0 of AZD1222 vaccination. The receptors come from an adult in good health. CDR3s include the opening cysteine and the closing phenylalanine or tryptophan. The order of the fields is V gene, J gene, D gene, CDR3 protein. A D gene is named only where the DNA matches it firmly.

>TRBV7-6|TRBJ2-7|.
CASSPEILGSRYEQYF
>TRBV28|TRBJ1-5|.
CASQTSNNQPQHF
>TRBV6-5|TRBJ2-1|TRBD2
CATGTSSYNEQFF
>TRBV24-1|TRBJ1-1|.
CATSDFDGPNTEAFF
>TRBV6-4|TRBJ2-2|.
CASSDSGAGELFF
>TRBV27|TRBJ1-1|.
CASSEGGVAFF
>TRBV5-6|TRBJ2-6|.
CASSLGDTYSGANVLTF
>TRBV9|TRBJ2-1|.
CASSQGGQYNEQFF
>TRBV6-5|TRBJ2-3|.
CASRSSSGTDTQYF
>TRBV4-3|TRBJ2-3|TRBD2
CASSQAGLASTDTQYF
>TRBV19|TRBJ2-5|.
CASSTLGGQQETQYF
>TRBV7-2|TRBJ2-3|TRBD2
CASSLGLAGADTQYF
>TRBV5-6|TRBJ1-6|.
CASSLGNSPLHF
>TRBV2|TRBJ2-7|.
CASSEGVTGAYEQYF
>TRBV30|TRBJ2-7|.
CAWSISYYEQYF
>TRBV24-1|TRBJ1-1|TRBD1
CATSHGTGGTEAFF
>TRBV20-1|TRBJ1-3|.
CSAGTGNTIYF
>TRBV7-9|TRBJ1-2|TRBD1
CASSLQQGAGYGYTF
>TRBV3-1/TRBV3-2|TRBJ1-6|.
CASSQGGIGVSYNSPLHF
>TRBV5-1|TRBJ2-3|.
CASISGGWSTDTQYF
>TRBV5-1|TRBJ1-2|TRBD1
CASSSPDREPGYTF
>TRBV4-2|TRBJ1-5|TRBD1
CASSQTGQGFGQPQHF
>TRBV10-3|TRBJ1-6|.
CAISPRQDDSPLHF
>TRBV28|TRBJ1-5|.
CATTPGTVNQPQHF
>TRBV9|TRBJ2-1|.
CASSEEGSSYNEQFF
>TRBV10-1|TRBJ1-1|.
CASSELTENTEAFF
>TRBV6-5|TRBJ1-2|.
CASSYSLRQADGYTF
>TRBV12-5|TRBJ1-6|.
CASGLDPFGGDNSPLHF
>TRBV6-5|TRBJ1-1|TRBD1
CASSFGTGGRTEAFF
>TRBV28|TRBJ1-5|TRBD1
CASSSGGLGGNQPQHF
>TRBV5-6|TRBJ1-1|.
CASSQEQPYGTEAFF
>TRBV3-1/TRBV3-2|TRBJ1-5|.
CASSQDRGNQPQHF
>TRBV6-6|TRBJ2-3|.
CASSYGTGGDTQYF
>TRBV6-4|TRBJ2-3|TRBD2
CASSGGATDTQYF
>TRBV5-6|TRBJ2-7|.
CASSSNPDYEQYF
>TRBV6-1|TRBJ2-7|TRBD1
CASSERDRGTYEQYF
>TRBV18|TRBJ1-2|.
CASSPRSAGGYTF
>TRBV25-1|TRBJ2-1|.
CASSESPLSSYNEQFF
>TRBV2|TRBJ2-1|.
CASASSGRLGRSSYNEQFF
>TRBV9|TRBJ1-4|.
CASSAPGVEKLFF
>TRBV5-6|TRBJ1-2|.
CASSLAYGGQGGYTF
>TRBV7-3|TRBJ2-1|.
CASSLMGPDNEQFF
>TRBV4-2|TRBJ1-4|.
CASSQETPTGTTNEKLFF
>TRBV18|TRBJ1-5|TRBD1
CASSLGQGAIQPQHF
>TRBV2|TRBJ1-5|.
CASRLGLSGPNQPQHF
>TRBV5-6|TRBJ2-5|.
CASNLLGAGKQETQYF
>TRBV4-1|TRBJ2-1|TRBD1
CASSQDRGQGYNEQFF
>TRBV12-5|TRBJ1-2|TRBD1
CASGLVGQDYGYTF
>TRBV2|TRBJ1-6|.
CASSGEGSPLHF
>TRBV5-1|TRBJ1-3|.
CASSQTGSGNTIYF
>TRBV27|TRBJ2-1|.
CASSLPPGAPYNEQFF
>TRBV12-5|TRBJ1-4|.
CASGLGTLWGGLFF
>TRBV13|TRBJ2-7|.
CASSLGSGTISYEQYF
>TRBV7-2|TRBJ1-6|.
CASSSTVVQGNSPLHF
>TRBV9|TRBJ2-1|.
CASTPGQGQSYNEQFF
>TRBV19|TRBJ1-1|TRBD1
CASSTPGGQATLNTEAFF
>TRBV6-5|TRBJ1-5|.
CASSREQVYQPQHF
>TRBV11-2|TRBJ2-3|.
CASSLVRSGRPDTQYF
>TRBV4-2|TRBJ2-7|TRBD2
CASSQEASGGALHEQYF